A single sample gave rise to the 20 T cell receptor beta chains below, sequenced in a study of blood T cells in healthy people across ages. PCR was performed a second time for roughly 7 to 12 cycles using a sample-barcoded 5' primer and a J-beta primer mix. TCRdb recomputed calls from the 5' RACE reads with MiXCR, one row per CDR3 protein. Among some 670,000 distinct CDR3 sequences, over 40% were seen once, and the ten largest hold 13%. Sequenced material: blood. The receptors come from a woman older than 75 in good health.

This clonotype was counted a few times. The V gene is TRBV27, the J gene TRBJ2-6; weak D call: TRBD2 (5 bases). CDR3 length: 16 residues. Trimming took off 9 bases at V and 2 bases at J, with 17 bases between the two ends. Germline V lookup: CDR1 MNHEY, CDR2 SMNVEV (reference sequence). The CDR3 nucleotides are TGTGCCAGTTCAGGACTGCGGGCTACTGGGGCCAACGTCCTGACTTTC. Its translation is CASSGLRATGANVLTF.

The rearrangement links TRBV5-1 to TRBJ2-7; no clear D gene. CDR3 length: 14 amino acids. CDR1 is SGHRS, CDR2 YFSETQ, per germline. The V gene lost 6 bases and the J gene lost 7 bases, with 20 bases spanning the gap. The CDR3 protein is CASNWNPVGNEQYF. DNA for the CDR3: TGCGCCAGCAATTGGAACCCCGTTGGGAATGAGCAGTACTTC.

The genes are TRBV29-1 and TRBJ2-6; 7 positions match TRBD1. CDR1 and CDR2 from the germline V gene are SQVTM and ANQGSEA. The V gene end was trimmed by 5 bases and the J gene end by 3 bases; junction bases not matched to a gene: 13. The CDR3 runs 17 residues. CDR3 sequence (DNA): TGCAGCGTTCAGACAGGGCTTGACTTGGGTGGGGCCAACGTCCTGACTTTC. As protein: CSVQTGLDLGGANVLTF.

The chain couples TRBV6-1 to TRBJ2-3; 10 bases are shared with TRBD2. This CDR3 is built from 15 residues. After removal of 4 bases from V and 5 bases from J, the junction contained 6 bases not matched to a gene. Germline V CDR1 and CDR2: MNHNS, SASEGT. In DNA form, the CDR3 reads TGTGCCAGCAGTGTAATAGCGGGGGGTCAAGATACGCAGTATTTT. This encodes CASSVIAGGQDTQYF.

The chain joins TRBV9 to TRBJ2-1; D may correspond to TRBD1 or TRBD2 (6 bases each). This CDR3 has 15 residues. The ends were cut back, 4 bases at V and 7 bases at J, with 18 bases in the middle. Germline values: CDR1 SGDLS, CDR2 YYNGEE. CDR3 residues: CASSLRDTGRNEQFF. In DNA form, the CDR3 reads TGTGCCAGCAGCCTCCGGGACACGGGGAGGAATGAGCAGTTCTTC.

The rearrangement uses TRBV6-5 and TRBJ2-1; the D gene is possibly TRBD2 (6 bases). The CDR3 contains 15 residues. V lost 4 bases and J 10 bases, leaving 20 bases between the germline ends. Germline CDR1 and CDR2: MNHEY and SVGAGI. The CDR3 reads CASSSRRENWGEQFF. CDR3 in DNA: TGTGCCAGCAGTTCGCGACGGGAGAATTGGGGCGAGCAGTTCTTC.

This clonotype was detected only once. One end of the junction does not line up with germline, which may come from a read error. The chain joins TRBV20-1 to TRBJ2-3, with D possibly TRBD1 on 6 matching bases. The CDR3 loop spans 16 amino acids. The V gene's germline CDR1 is DFQATT and CDR2 SNEGSKA (reference sequence). The CDR3 coding sequence is TGCAGTGCTCCCCCGAGGGACATTGGTAGCACAGATACGCGGTATTTT. Protein sequence: CSAPPRDIGSTDTRYF.

The chain combines TRBV7-2 with TRBJ2-3; 8 bases match TRBD2. Germline V gene sequence: CDR1 SGHTA, CDR2 FQGNSA. J lost 2 bases, V lost 3 bases, and 13 bases had no gene match. The CDR3 consists of 18 residues. The CDR3 DNA sequence: TGTGCCAGCAGCTTGTTCGGACCCGGCGGGGGGTCCACAGATACGCAGTATTTT. Translating it yields CASSLFGPGGGSTDTQYF.

A remark on this clonotype: A read error may be the cause here, since a much bigger clone is one base away. This chain joins TRBV6-6 and TRBJ1-1; D not resolved. The CDR3 runs to 10 residues. Germline loops: CDR1 MNHNY, CDR2 SVGAGI (reference sequence). Trimming removed 8 bases from V and 1 base from J, with 2 bases in between. The CDR3 coding sequence is TGTGCCAGCGAGAACACTGAAGCTTTCTTT. Encoded protein: CASENTEAFF.

For this clonotype: One base away lies a much larger clone, so this may be a sequencing read error. The chain recombines TRBV6-6 with TRBJ2-1; D is unresolved. The CDR3 runs 14 residues. The germline V gene has CDR1 MNHNY and CDR2 SVGAGI (reference sequence). V lost 0 bases to trimming and J lost 0 bases, with 3 bases between them. CDR3 in amino acids: CASSYSNSYNEQFF. DNA for the CDR3: TGTGCCAGCAGTTACTCAAACTCCTACAATGAGCAGTTCTTC.

The J gene is TRBJ2-1, the V gene TRBV6-5; D is uncertain. The better agreement between TRBJ2-7 and the DNA end casts doubt on the J call. The CDR3 extends over 17 amino acids. Germline loops: CDR1 MNHEY, CDR2 SVGAGI. CDR3 protein: CASSYSMAAERTYEQYF. The CDR3 DNA reads TGTGCCAGCAGTTACTCGATGGCGGCAGAGCGAACCTACGAGCAGTACTTC.

This clonotype has just a few counts. The chain employs TRBV2 and TRBJ1-2; TRBD1 might be the D (5 bases). V lost 2 bases to trimming and J lost 2 bases, with 12 bases between them. CDR3 length: 15 residues. Germline V lookup: CDR1 SNHLY, CDR2 FYNNEI. The CDR3, as DNA: TGTGCCAGCAGTGAATCCGGCAGGGCCAACTATGGCTACACCTTC. Translating it yields CASSESGRANYGYTF.

The chain joins TRBV12-3 or TRBV12-4 to TRBJ1-1; no definite D call. The CDR3 sequence is 11 residues long. V lost 10 bases, J lost 8 bases, and 14 bases lay in between. CDR3 sequence (DNA): TGTGCCACCCTCGGGTTGGTGGAAGCTTTCTTT. It yields the protein CATLGLVEAFF.

J is TRBJ2-3 and V is TRBV7-2, with TRBD2 matching 12 bases. The length of the CDR3 is 17 residues. Germline CDR1 reads SGHTA; CDR2 reads FQGNSA. The junction had 9 bases not matched to a gene; V was cut back by 1 base and J by 7 bases. As DNA, the CDR3 is TGTGCCAGCAGCTTAGACCCTAGCGGGGGGGCGTGGTATACGCAGTATTTT. Translating it yields CASSLDPSGGAWYTQYF.

This clonotype was seen only a few times. The chain joins TRBV19 to TRBJ1-2; 12 bases map to TRBD1. There are 17 residues in the CDR3. The V gene end was trimmed by 6 bases and the J gene end by 6 bases; junction bases not matched to a gene: 14. The germline V gene encodes CDR1 LNHDA and CDR2 SQIVND (reference sequence). CDR3 DNA: TGTGCCAGTAGCGGCCTTTCCGGGACAGGGGGCTTGGATGGCTACACCTTC. This sequence encodes CASSGLSGTGGLDGYTF.

This clonotype was recorded at least ten times. Here the CDR3 reads CAISATGGAQYF. The CDR3 DNA follows: TGTGCCATCAGTGCCACAGGTGGAGCCCAGTACTTC. The V call is TRBV10-3, the J call TRBJ2-5; possibly TRBD1 for D (5 bases). Trimming took 4 bases from V and 9 from J, leaving 12 bases between them. This CDR3 contains 12 residues. Germline loops: CDR1 ENHRY, CDR2 SYGVKD.

The rearrangement links TRBV7-2 to TRBJ2-3, with 14 bases lining up with TRBD2. Losses at the gene ends were 4 bases for V and 2 bases for J; bases not matched to a gene: 5. Germline CDR1 and CDR2: SGHTA and FQGNSA. The CDR3 length is 17 residues. CDR3 in DNA: TGTGCCAGCAGCTCGGGACTAGCGGGAGAAAACACAGATACGCAGTATTTT. Protein product: CASSSGLAGENTDTQYF.

This chain connects TRBV12-3 or TRBV12-4 to TRBJ2-2, with D perhaps TRBD1 (6 bases). V was clipped by 2 bases and J by 1 base, with 11 bases between them. This CDR3 comprises 16 residues. The CDR3, as DNA: TGTGCCAGCAGTTTAAAGGGGACACGGAACACCGGGGAGCTGTTTTTT. Its protein is CASSLKGTRNTGELFF.

V and J are TRBV12-3 or TRBV12-4 and TRBJ1-1; 10 nucleotides line up with TRBD1. V trimming: 3 bases; J trimming: 7 bases; junction bases outside the gene matches: 8. This CDR3 has 15 residues. The CDR3 reads CASSFFDRDRGEAFF. CDR3 bases: TGTGCCAGCAGTTTTTTCGACCGGGACAGGGGTGAAGCTTTCTTT.

The chain has TRBV20-1 and TRBJ1-5; a possible D gene is TRBD1 (6 bases). The CDR3 sequence is 13 residues long. V was trimmed by 6 bases and J by 5 bases, leaving 14 bases between them. In germline, CDR1 is DFQATT, CDR2 SNEGSKA (reference sequence). CDR3: CSASITGYQPQHF. CDR3 sequence (DNA): TGCAGTGCCAGCATAACAGGGTATCAGCCCCAGCATTTT.